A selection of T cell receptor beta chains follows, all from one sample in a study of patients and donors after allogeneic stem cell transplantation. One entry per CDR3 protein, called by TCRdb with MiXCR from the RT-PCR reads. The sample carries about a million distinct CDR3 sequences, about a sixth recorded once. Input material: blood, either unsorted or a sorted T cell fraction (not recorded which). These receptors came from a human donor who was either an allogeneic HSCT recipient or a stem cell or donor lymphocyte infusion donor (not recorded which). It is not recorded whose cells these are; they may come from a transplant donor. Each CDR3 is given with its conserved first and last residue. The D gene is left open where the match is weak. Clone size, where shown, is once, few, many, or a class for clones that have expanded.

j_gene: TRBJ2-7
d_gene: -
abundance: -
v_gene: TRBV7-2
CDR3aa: CASSRRSAAISYEQYF
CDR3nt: TGTGCCAGCAGCAGAAGGTCGGCAGCAATTTCCTACGAGCAGTACTTC

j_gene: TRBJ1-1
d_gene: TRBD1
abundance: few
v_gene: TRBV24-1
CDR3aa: CARGTALEAFF
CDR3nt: TGTGCCAGAGGGACAGCCCTTGAAGCTTTCTTT

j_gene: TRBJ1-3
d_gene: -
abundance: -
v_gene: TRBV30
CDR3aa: CAWSVVRAALRNTIYF
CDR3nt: TGTGCCTGGAGTGTGGTAAGGGCGGCTCTCCGAAACACCATATATTTT

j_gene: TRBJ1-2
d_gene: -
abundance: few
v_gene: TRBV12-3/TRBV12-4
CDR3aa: CASSLEVTEREGNYGYTF
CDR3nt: TGTGCCAGCAGTTTAGAGGTAACCGAACGAGAAGGGAACTATGGCTACACCTTC

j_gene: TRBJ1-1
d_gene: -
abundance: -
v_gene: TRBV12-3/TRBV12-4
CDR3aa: CASTPLGTEAFF
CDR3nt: TGTGCCAGCACCCCTCTGGGAACTGAAGCTTTCTTT

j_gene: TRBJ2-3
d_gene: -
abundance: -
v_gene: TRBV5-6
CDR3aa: CAGGEGTDTQYF
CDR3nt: TGTGCCGGAGGGGAGGGCACAGATACGCAGTATTTT

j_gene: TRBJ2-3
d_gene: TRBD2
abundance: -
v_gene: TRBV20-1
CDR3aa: CSAERGSTDTQYF
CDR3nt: TGCAGTGCCGAGCGGGGGAGCACAGATACGCAGTATTTT

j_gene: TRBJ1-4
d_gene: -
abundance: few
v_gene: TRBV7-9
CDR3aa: CASSLLGALSEKLFF
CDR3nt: TGTGCCAGCAGCTTACTTGGGGCCCTAAGTGAAAAACTGTTTTTT

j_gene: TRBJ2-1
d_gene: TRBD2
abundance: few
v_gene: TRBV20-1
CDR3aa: CSAPTSVSSYNEQFF
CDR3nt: TGCAGTGCCCCAACTAGCGTGAGCTCCTACAATGAGCAGTTCTTC

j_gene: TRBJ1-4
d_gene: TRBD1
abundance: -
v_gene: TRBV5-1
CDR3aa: CASSQDRGGKLFF
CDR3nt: TGCGCCAGCAGCCAAGACAGGGGGGGAAAACTGTTTTTT

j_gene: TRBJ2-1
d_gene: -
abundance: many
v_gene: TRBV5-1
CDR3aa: CASSPSPGNEQFF
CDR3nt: TGCGCCAGCAGCCCTAGCCCAGGGAATGAGCAGTTCTTC

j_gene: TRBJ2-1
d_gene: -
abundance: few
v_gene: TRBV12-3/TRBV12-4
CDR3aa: CASSRLWGAAGVNEQFF
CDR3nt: TGTGCCAGCAGTCGGCTCTGGGGGGCGGCGGGAGTTAATGAGCAGTTCTTC

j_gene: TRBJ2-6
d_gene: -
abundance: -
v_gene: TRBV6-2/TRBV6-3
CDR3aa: CASSYSTVRGANVLTF
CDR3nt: TGTGCCAGCAGTTACTCTACGGTCCGCGGGGCCAACGTCCTGACTTTC

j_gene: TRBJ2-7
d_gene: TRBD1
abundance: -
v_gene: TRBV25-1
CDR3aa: CASSEWLGQGANEQYF
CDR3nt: TGTGCCAGCAGTGAATGGTTAGGACAGGGGGCCAACGAGCAGTACTTC

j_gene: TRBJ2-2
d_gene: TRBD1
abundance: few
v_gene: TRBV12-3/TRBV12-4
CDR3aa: CASSGTGLLSGELFF
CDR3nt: TGTGCCAGCAGTGGGACAGGGTTACTAAGCGGGGAGCTGTTTTTT

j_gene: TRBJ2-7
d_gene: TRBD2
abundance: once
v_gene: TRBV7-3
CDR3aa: CASSSYPTSGIYEQYF
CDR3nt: TGTGCCAGCAGCTCCTACCCGACTAGCGGGATCTACGAGCAGTACTTC

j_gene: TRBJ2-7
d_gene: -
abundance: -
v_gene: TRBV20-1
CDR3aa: CSARNVAWGEQYF
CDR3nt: TGCAGTGCTAGGAATGTGGCTTGGGGCGAGCAGTACTTC

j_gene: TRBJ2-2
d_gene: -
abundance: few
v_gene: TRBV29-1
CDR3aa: CSVASGVNTGELFF
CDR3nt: TGCAGCGTTGCTTCCGGGGTGAACACCGGGGAGCTGTTTTTT

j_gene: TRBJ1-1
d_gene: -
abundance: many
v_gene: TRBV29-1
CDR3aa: CSALGGGGTEAFF
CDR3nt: TGCAGCGCTCTGGGAGGTGGAGGGACTGAAGCTTTCTTT

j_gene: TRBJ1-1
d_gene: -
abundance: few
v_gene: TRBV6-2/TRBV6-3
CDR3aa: CASNPLYNMNTEAFF
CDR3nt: TGTGCCAGCAATCCCCTTTACAACATGAACACTGAAGCTTTCTTT

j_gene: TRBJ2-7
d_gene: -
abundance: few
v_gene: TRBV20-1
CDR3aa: CSARVGRGGFSYEQYF
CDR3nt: TGCAGTGCTAGAGTTGGACGTGGCGGCTTCTCCTACGAGCAGTACTTC

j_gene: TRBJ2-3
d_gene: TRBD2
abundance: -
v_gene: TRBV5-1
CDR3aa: CASSLDGSGGGSKSTDTQYF
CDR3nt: TGCGCCAGCAGCTTGGATGGTAGCGGGGGGGGATCGAAAAGCACAGATACGCAGTATTTT

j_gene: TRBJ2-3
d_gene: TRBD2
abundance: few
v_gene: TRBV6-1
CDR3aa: CASSHTSGGANLRTDTQYF
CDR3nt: TGTGCCAGCAGTCATACTAGCGGGGGGGCCAATTTAAGGACAGATACGCAGTATTTT

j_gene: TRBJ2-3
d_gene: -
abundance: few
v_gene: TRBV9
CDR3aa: CASSELDGLPRIDTDTQYF
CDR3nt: TGTGCCAGCAGCGAGCTAGACGGCTTGCCCCGTATTGACACAGATACGCAGTATTTT

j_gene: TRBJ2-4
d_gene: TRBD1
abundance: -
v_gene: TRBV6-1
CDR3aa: CASSQPAGGRNIQYF
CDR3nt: TGTGCCAGCAGTCAGCCTGCAGGGGGCAGAAACATTCAGTACTTC

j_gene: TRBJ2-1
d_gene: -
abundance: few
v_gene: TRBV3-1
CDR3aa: CASSQDLDRDNEQFF
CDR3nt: TGTGCCAGCAGCCAAGATTTGGACAGAGACAATGAGCAGTTCTTC

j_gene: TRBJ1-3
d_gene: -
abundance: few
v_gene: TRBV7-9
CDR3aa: CASSSPFLGNTIYF
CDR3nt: TGTGCCAGCAGCTCCCCGTTTCTTGGAAACACCATATATTTT

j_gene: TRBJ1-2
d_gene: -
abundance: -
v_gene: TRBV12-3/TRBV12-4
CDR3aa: CASSPSPQDKDGYTF
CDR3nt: TGTGCCAGCAGCCCCTCCCCCCAGGACAAAGATGGCTACACCTTC

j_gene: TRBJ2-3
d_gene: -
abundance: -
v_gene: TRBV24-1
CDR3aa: CATSERATSTDTQYF
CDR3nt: TGTGCCACCAGTGAAAGGGCCACTAGCACAGATACGCAGTATTTT

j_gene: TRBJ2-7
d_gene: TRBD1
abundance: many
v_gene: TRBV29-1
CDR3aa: CSGASGTGVYEQYF
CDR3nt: TGCAGCGGAGCTTCCGGGACAGGAGTCTACGAGCAGTACTTC

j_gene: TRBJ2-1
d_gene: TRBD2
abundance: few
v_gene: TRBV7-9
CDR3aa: CASSAEGLAGVNEQFF
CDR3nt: TGTGCCAGCAGCGCAGAGGGACTAGCGGGAGTGAATGAGCAGTTCTTC

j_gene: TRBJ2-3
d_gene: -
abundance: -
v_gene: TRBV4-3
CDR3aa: CASSQASPGRMGDTQYF
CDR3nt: TGCGCCAGCAGCCAAGCTTCTCCGGGACGAATGGGGGATACGCAGTATTTT

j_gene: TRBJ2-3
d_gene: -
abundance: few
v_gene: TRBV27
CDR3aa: CASSFRPIRAQYF
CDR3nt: TGTGCCAGCAGTTTCCGGCCAATTCGTGCGCAGTATTTT